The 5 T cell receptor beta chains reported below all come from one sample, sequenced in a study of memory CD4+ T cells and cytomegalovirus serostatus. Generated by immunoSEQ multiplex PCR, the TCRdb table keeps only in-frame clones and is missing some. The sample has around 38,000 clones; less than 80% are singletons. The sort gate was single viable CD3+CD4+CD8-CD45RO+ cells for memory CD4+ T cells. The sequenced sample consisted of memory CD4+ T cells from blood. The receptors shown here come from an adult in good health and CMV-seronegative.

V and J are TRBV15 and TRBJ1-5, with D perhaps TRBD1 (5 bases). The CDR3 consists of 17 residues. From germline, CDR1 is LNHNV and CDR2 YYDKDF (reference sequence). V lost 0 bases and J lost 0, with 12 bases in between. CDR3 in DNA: TGTGCCACCAGCAGAGATCGGACACCTTATAGCAATCAGCCCCAGCATTTT. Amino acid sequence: CATSRDRTPYSNQPQHF.

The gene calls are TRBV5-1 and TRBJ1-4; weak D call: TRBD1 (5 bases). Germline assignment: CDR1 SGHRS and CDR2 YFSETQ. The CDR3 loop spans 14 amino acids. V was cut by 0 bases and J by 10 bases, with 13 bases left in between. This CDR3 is CASSLGQGAGKLFF. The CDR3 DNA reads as TGCGCCAGCAGCTTGGGCCAGGGTGCCGGAAAACTGTTTTTT.

The CDR3 sequence: CASSPPGYGYTF. CDR3 nucleotides: TGTGCCAGCAGCCCTCCGGGGTATGGCTACACCTTC. The chain carries TRBV7-9 and TRBJ1-2; D is ambiguous. This CDR3 region has 12 residues. Trimming left V 5 bases short and J 5 bases short, with 9 bases between. The V gene's germline CDR1 is SEHNR and CDR2 FQNEAQ (reference sequence).

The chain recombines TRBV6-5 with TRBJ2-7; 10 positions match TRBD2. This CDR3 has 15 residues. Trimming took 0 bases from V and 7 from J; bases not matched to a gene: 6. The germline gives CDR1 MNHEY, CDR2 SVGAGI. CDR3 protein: CASSYSASGRGEQYF. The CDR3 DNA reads TGTGCCAGCAGTTACTCGGCTAGCGGGAGAGGTGAGCAGTACTTC.

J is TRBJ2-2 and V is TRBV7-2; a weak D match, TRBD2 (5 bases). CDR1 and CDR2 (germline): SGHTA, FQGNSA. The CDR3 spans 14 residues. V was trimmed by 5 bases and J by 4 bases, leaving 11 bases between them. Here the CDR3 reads CASSGPGFTGELFF. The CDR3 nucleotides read TGTGCCAGCAGCGGCCCGGGATTCACCGGGGAGCTGTTTTTT.